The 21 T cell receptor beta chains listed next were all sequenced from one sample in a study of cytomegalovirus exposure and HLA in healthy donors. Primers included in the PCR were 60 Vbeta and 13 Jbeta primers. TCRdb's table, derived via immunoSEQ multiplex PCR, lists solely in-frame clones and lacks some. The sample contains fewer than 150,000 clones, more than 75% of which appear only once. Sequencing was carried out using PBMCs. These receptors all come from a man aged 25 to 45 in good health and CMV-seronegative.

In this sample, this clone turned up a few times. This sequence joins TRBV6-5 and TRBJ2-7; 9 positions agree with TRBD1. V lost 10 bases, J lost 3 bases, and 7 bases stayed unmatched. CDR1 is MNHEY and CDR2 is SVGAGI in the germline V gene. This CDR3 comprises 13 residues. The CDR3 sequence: CATPGQGLYEQYF. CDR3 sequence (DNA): TGTGCCACCCCGGGACAGGGACTCTACGAGCAGTACTTC.

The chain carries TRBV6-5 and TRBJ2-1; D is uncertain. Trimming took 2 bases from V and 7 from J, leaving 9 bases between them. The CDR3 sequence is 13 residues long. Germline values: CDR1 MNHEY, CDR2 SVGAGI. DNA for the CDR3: TGTGCCAGCAGTTACCTCCAGGATAATGAGCAGTTCTTC. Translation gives CASSYLQDNEQFF.

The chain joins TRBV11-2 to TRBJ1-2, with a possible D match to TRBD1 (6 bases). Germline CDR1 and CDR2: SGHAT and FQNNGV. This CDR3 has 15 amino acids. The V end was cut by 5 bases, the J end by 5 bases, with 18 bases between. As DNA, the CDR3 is TGTGCCAGCAGCCACCCAGGGGACAAAATTTATGGCTACACCTTC. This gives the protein CASSHPGDKIYGYTF.

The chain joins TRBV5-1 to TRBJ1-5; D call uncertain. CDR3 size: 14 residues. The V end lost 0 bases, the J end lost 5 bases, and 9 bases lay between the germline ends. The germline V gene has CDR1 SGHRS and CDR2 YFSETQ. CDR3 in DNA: TGCGCCAGCAGCTTGGGAAGCGTTGATCAGCCCCAGCATTTT. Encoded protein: CASSLGSVDQPQHF.

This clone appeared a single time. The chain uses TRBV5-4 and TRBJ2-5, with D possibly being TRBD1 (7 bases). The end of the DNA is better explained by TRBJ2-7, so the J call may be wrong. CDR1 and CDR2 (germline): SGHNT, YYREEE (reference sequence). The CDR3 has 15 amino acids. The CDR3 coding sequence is TGTGCCAGCAGCCCAGGGGGGACCGCTCTTTACGAGCAGTACTTC. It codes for CASSPGGTALYEQYF.

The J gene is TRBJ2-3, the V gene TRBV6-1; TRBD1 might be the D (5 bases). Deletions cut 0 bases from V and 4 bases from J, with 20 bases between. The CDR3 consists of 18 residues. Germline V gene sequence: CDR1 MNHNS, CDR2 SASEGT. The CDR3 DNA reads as TGTGCCAGCAGTGAAGCGAGACCCGGACGATGGGGCGCAGATACGCAGTATTTT. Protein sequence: CASSEARPGRWGADTQYF.

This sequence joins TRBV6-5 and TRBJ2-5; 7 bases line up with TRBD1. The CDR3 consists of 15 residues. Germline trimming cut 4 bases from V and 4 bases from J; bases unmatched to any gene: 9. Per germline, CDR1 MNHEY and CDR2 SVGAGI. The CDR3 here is CASSSGTDQVETQYF. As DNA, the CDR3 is TGTGCCAGCAGTTCCGGGACAGACCAAGTAGAGACCCAGTACTTC.

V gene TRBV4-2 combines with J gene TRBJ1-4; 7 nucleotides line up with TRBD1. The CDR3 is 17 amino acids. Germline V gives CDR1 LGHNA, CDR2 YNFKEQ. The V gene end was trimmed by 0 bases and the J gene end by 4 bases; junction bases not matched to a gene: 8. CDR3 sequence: CASSQDSPGQINEKLFF. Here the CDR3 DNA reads TGTGCCAGCAGCCAAGATTCTCCGGGACAGATTAATGAAAAACTGTTTTTT.

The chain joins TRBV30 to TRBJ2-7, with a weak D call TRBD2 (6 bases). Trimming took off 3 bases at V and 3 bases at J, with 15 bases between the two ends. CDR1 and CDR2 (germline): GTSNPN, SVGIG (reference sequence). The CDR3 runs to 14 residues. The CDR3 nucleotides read TGTGCCTGGAGGAGGGATACTAGCAACTACGAGCAGTACTTC. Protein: CAWRRDTSNYEQYF.

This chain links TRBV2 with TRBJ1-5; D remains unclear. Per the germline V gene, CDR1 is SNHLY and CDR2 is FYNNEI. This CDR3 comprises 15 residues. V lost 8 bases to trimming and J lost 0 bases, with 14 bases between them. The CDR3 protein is CASDWRTYSNQPQHF. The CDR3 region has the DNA TGTGCCAGCGATTGGAGGACTTATAGCAATCAGCCCCAGCATTTT. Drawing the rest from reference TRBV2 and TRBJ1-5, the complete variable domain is EPEVTQTPSHQVTQMGQEVILRCVPISNHLYFYWYRQILGQKVEFLVSFYNNEISEKSEIFDDQFSVERPDGSNFTLKIRSTKLEDSAMYFCASDWRTYSNQPQHFGDGTRLSIL.

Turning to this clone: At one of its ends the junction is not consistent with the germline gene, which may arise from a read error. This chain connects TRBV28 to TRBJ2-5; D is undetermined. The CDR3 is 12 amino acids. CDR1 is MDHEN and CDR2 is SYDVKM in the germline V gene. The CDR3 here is CASRFGRETQYF. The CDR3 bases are TGTGCCAGCCGTTTTGGCCGCGAGACCCAGTACTTC. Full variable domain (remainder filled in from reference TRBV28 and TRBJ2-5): DVKVTQSSRYLVKRTGEKVFLECVQDMDHENMFWYRQDPGLGLRLIYFSYDVKMKEKGDIPEGYSVSREKKERFSLILESASTNQTSMYLCASRFGRETQYFGPGTRLLVL.

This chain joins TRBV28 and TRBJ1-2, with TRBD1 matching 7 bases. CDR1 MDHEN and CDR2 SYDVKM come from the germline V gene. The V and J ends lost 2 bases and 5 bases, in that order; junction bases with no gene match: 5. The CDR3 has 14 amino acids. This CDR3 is CASSLGGQLYGYTF. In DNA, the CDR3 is TGTGCCAGCAGTTTAGGGGGACAGCTATATGGCTACACCTTC.

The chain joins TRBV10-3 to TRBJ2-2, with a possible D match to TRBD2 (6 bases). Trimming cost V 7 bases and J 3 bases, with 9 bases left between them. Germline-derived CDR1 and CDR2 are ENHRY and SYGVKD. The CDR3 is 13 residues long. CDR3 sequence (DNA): TGTGCCATCACTAGCGTGGACACCGGGGAGCTGTTTTTT. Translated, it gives CAITSVDTGELFF.

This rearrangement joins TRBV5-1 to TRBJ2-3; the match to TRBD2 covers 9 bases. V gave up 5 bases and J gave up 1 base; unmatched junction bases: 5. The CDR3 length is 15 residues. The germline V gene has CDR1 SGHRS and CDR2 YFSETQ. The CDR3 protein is CASSRRTSGTDTQYF. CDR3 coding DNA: TGCGCCAGCAGTCGAAGGACTAGCGGCACAGATACGCAGTATTTT.

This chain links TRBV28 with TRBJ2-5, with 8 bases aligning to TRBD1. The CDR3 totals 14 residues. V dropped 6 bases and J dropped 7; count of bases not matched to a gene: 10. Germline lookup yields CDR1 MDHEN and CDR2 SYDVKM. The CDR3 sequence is CASREGGTGRTQYF. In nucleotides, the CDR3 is TGTGCCAGCAGGGAGGGCGGGACAGGTCGGACCCAGTACTTC.

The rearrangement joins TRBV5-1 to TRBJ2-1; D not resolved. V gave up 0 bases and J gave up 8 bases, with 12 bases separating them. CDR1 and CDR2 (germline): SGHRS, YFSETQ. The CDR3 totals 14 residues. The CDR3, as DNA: TGCGCCAGCAGCTTGGATGTAGCCCCCGATGAGCAGTTCTTC. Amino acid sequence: CASSLDVAPDEQFF.

CDR3 amino acids: CASSFGTTDTQYF. The CDR3, as DNA: TGTGCCAGCAGTTTCGGGACAACAGATACGCAGTATTTT. The chain links TRBV27 to TRBJ2-3; weak D call: TRBD1 (6 bases). Trimming stripped 3 bases from V and 3 bases from J, with 7 bases between. The CDR3 covers 13 residues. Germline V gene sequence: CDR1 MNHEY, CDR2 SMNVEV (reference sequence).

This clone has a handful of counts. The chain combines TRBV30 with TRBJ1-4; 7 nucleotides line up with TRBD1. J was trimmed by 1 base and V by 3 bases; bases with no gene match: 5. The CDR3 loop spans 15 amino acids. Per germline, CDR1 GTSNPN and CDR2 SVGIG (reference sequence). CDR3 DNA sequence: TGTGCCTGGAGCAGGGGGGCAGGAACTAATGAAAAACTGTTTTTT. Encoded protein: CAWSRGAGTNEKLFF.

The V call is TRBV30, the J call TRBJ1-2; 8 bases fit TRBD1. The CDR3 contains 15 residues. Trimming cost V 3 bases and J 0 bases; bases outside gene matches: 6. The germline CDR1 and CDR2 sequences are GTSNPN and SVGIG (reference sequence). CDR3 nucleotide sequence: TGTGCCTGGAGGGATCCGGGACAGGCTAACTATGGCTACACCTTC. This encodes CAWRDPGQANYGYTF.

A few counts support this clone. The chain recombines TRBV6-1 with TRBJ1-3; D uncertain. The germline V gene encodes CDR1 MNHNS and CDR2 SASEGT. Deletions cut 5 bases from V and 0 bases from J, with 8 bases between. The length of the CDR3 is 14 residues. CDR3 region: CASSSGSSGNTIYF. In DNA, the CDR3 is TGTGCCAGCAGTTCGGGGAGCTCTGGAAACACCATATATTTT.

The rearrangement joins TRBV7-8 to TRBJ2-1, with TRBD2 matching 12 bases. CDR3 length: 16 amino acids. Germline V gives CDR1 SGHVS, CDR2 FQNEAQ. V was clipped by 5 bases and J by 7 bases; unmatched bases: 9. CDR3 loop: CASSAVLAGGANEQFF. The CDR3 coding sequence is TGTGCCAGCAGCGCCGTTCTAGCGGGAGGGGCGAATGAGCAGTTCTTC.